This T cell receptor (beta chain) was recorded in a study of blood T cell repertoires in COVID-19. The V gene end was trimmed by 1 base and the J gene end by 9 bases; junction bases not matched to a gene: 9. CDR1 and CDR2 from the germline V gene are PRHDT and FYEKMQ (reference sequence). The CDR3 runs to 15 residues. The assay was immunoSEQ multiplex PCR, and TCRdb's table has in-frame clones only and misses some. The sample yields about 250,000 clones, 86% seen once. The receptor was isolated from a woman of 80 years or more with COVID-19, enrolled during active disease. The chain uses TRBV13 and TRBJ2-1; TRBD1 aligns across 7 bases. Sequencing input: peripheral blood. CDR3 in DNA: TGTGCCAGCAGCTTAGCCCAACAGGGGAACAGTGAGCAGTTCTTC. Its translation is CASSLAQQGNSEQFF.